This T cell receptor (beta chain) was retrieved from a study of cytomegalovirus exposure and HLA in healthy donors. Regarding this clone: What it binds is unknown.

Study-level results: Altogether, some 160 TCR beta chains were recorded as cytomegalovirus-associated. Reportedly, diagnosis of cytomegalovirus status by the classifier showed high specificity and sensitivity.

The PCR ran on 60 Vbeta and 13 Jbeta primers. Sequenced by immunoSEQ multiplex PCR; TCRdb stores in-frame clones only, minus some. The sample has around 240,000 clones, about four fifths seen once. Trimming took off 6 bases at V and 3 bases at J, with 6 bases between the two ends. The length of the CDR3 is 11 residues. The germline gives CDR1 SGHNT, CDR2 YENEEA. The rearrangement uses TRBV11-3 and TRBJ2-7; D unresolved. The sequence was collected from a woman in her thirties or forties in good health and CMV-seropositive. Sequenced material: PBMCs. The CDR3 loop is CASSFSYEQYF. As DNA, the CDR3 is TGTGCCAGCAGTTTCAGCTACGAGCAGTACTTC.